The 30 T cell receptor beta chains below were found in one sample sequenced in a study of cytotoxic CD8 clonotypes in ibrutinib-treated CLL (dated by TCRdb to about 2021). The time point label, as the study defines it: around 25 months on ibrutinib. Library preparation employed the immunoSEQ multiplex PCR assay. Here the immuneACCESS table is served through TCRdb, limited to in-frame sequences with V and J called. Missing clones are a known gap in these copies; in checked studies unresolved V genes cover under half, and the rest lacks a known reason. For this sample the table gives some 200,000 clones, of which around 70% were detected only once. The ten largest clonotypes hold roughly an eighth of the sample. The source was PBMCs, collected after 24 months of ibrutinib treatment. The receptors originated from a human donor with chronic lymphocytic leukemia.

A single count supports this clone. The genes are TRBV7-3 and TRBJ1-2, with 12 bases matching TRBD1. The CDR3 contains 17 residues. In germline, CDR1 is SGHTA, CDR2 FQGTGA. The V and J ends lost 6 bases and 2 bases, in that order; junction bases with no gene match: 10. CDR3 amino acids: CASSFTGTGGKNYGYTF. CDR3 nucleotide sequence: TGTGCCAGCAGTTTTACCGGGACAGGGGGCAAAAACTATGGCTACACCTTC.

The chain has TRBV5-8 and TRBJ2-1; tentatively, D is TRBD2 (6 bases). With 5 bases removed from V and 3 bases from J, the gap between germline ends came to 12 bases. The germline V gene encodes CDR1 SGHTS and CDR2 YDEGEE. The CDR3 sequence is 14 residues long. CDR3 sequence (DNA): TGTGCCAGCAGACTAGCCCAACTCTACAATGAGCAGTTCTTC. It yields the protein CASRLAQLYNEQFF.

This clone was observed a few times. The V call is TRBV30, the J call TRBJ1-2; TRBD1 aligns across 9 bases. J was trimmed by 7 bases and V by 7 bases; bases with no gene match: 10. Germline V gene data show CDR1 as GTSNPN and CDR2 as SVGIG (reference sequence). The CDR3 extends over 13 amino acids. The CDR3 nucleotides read TGTGCCTCAGACAGGGGGATGGGGACTGGCTACACCTTC. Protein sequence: CASDRGMGTGYTF.

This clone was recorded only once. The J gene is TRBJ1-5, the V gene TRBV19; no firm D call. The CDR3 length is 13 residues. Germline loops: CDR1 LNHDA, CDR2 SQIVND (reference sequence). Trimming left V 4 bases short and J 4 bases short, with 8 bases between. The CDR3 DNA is TGTGCCAGTAGTAAAGAGGGAAATCAGCCCCAGCATTTT. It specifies CASSKEGNQPQHF.

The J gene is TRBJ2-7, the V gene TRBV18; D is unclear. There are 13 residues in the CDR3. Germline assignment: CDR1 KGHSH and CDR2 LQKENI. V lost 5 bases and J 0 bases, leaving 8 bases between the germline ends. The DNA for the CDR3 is TGTGCCAGCTCAGACAAGAGCTCCTACGAGCAGTACTTC. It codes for CASSDKSSYEQYF. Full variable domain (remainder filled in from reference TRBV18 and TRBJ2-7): NAGVMQNPRHLVRRRGQEARLRCSPMKGHSHVYWYRQLPEEGLKFMVYLQKENIIDESGMPKERFSAEFPKEGPSILRIQQVVRGDSAAYFCASSDKSSYEQYFGPGTRLTVT.

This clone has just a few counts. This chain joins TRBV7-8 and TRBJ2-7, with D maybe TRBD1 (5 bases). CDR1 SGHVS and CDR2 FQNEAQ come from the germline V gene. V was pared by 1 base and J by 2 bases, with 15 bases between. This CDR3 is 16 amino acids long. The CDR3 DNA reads TGTGCCAGCAGCTTAGTAACAGGACACGAGGCCTACGAGCAGTACTTC. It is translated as CASSLVTGHEAYEQYF.

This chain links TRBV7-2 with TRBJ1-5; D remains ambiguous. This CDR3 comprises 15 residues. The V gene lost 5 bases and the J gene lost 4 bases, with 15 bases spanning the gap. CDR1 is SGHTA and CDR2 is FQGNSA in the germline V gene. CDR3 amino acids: CASSPGPDPNQPQHF. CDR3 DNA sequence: TGTGCCAGCAGCCCTGGCCCCGATCCGAATCAGCCCCAGCATTTT.

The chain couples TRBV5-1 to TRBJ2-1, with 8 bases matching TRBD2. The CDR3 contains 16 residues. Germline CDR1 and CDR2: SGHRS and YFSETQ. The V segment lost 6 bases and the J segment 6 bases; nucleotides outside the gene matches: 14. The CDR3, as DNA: TGCGCCAGCAACCAACGAGCGGGAGTCGAGGGCAATGAGCAGTTCTTC. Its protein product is CASNQRAGVEGNEQFF. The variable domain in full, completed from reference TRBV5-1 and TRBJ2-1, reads KAGVTQTPRYLIKTRGQQVTLSCSPISGHRSVSWYQQTPGQGLQFLFEYFSETQRNKGNFPGRFSGRQFSNSRSEMNVSTLELGDSALYLCASNQRAGVEGNEQFFGPGTRLTVL.

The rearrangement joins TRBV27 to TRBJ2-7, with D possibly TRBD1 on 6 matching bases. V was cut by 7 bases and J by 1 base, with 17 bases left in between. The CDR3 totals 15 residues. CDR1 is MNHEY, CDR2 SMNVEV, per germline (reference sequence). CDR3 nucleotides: TGTGCCAGCACCCTCTCGCCGGGACAATCCTACGAGCAGTACTTC. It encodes CASTLSPGQSYEQYF.

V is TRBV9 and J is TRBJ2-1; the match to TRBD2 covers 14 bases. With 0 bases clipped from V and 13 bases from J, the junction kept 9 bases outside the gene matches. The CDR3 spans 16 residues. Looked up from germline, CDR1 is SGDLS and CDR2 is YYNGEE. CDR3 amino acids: CASSVGVGTSGREQFF. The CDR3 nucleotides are TGTGCCAGCAGCGTAGGGGTTGGGACTAGCGGGAGAGAACAGTTCTTC.

The CDR3 here is CASSQDPARLNTEAFF. The DNA for the CDR3 is TGTGCCAGCAGCCAAGATCCCGCACGTTTGAACACTGAAGCTTTCTTT. This sequence joins TRBV4-2 and TRBJ1-1; no reliable D call. CDR3 size: 16 residues. Trimming pared 0 bases from V and 0 bases from J, leaving 11 bases between. From germline, CDR1 is LGHNA and CDR2 YNFKEQ.

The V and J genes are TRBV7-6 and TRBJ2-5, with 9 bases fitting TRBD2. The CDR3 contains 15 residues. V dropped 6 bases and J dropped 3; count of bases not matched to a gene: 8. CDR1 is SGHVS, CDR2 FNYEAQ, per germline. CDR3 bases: TGTGCCAGCAGGTTGGGAGTAGCGGGAGAAGAGACCCAGTACTTC. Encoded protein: CASRLGVAGEETQYF. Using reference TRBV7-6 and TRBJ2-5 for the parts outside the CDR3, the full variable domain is GAGVSQSPRYKVTKRGQDVALRCDPISGHVSLYWYRQALGQGPEFLTYFNYEAQQDKSGLPNDRFSAERPEGSISTLTIQRTEQRDSAMYRCASRLGVAGEETQYFGPGTRLLVL.

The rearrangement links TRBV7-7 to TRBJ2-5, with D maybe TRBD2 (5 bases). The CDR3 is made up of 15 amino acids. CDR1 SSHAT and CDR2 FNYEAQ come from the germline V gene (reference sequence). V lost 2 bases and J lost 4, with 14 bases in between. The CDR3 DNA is TGTGCCAGCAGCTTATTTTGGGGAGAACGAGAGACCCAGTACTTC. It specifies CASSLFWGERETQYF.

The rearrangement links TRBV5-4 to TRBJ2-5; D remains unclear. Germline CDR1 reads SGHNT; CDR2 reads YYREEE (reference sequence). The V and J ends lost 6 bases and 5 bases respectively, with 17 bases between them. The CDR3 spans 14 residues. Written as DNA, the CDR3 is TGTGCCAGCAAAATAGACTCGGTTGGGGAGACCCAGTACTTC. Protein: CASKIDSVGETQYF. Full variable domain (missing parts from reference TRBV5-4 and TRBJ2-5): ETGVTQSPTHLIKTRGQQVTLRCSSQSGHNTVSWYQQALGQGPQFIFQYYREEENGRGNFPPRFSGLQFPNYSSELNVNALELDDSALYLCASKIDSVGETQYFGPGTRLLVL.

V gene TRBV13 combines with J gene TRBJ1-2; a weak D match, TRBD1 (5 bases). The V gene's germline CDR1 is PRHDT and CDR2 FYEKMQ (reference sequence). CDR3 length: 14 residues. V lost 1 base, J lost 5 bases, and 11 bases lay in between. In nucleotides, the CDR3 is TGTGCCAGCAGCTTAGAGAGGGGTTGGTATGGCTACACCTTC. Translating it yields CASSLERGWYGYTF. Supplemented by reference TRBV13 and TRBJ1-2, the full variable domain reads AAGVIQSPRHLIKEKRETATLKCYPIPRHDTVYWYQQGPGQDPQFLISFYEKMQSDKGSIPDRFSAQQFSDYHSELNMSSLELGDSALYFCASSLERGWYGYTFGSGTRLTVV.

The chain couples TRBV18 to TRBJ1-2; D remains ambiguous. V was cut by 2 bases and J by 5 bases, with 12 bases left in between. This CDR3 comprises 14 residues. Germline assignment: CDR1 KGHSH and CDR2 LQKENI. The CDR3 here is CASSPNSDGYGYTF. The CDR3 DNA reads TGTGCCAGCTCACCAAACAGTGACGGATATGGCTACACCTTC.

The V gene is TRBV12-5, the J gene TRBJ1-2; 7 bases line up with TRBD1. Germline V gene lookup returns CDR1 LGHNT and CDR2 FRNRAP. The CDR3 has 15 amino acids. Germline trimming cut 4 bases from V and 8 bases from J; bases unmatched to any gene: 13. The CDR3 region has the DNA TGTGCTAGTGGTTGGAAGACAGGGCCCCCTCGGGGCTACACCTTC. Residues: CASGWKTGPPRGYTF.

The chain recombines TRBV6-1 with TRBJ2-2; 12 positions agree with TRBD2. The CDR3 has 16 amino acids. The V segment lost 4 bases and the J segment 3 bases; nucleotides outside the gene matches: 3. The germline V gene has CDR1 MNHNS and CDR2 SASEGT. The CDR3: CASSGGLAGYTGELFF. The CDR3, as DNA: TGTGCCAGCAGTGGAGGACTAGCGGGGTACACCGGGGAGCTGTTTTTT.

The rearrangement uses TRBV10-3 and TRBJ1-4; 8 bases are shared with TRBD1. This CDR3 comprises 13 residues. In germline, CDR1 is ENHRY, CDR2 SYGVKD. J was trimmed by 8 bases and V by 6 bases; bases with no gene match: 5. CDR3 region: CAISGQGREKLFF. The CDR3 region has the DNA TGTGCCATCAGCGGACAGGGAAGGGAAAAACTGTTTTTT.

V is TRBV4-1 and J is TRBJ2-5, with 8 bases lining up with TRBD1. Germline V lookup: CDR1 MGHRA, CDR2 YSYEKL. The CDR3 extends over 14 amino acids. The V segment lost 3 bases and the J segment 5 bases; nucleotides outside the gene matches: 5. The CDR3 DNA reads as TGCGCCAGCAGCCATACGGACAGGGTGGAGACCCAGTACTTC. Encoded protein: CASSHTDRVETQYF.

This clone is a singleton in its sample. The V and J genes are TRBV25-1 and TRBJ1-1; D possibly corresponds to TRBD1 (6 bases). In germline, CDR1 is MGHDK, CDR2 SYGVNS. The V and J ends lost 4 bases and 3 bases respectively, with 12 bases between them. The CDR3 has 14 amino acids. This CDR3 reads CASSAAGVDTEAFF. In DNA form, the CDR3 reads TGTGCCAGCAGTGCAGCAGGGGTGGACACTGAAGCTTTCTTT. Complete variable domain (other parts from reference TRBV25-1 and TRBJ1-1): EADIYQTPRYLVIGTGKKITLECSQTMGHDKMYWYQQDPGMELHLIHYSYGVNSTEKGDLSSESTVSRIRTEHFPLTLESARPSHTSQYLCASSAAGVDTEAFFGQGTRLTVV.

CDR3 sequence reads: CASSRGTGYEQYF. The DNA for the CDR3 is TGTGCCAGCAGCCGAGGGACTGGCTACGAGCAGTACTTC. The rearrangement links TRBV6-6 to TRBJ2-7; D may be TRBD2 (6 bases). This CDR3 region has 13 residues. The V gene lost 6 bases and the J gene lost 3 bases, with 12 bases spanning the gap. Looked up from germline, CDR1 is MNHNY and CDR2 is SVGAGI (reference sequence).

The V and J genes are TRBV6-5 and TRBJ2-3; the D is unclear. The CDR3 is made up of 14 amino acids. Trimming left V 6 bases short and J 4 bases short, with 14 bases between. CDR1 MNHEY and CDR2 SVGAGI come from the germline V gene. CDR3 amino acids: CASSLRARPDTQYF. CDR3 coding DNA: TGTGCCAGCAGCCTCCGGGCCCGCCCAGATACGCAGTATTTT.

CDR3 bases: TGTGCTAGTGACTCGAGCGGGTACTTCACAGATACGCAGTATTTT. Protein sequence: CASDSSGYFTDTQYF. The gene calls are TRBV12-5 and TRBJ2-3; TRBD2 might be the D (6 bases). Trimming shortened V by 7 bases and J by 2 bases, and 16 bases separated the two germline ends. The CDR3 is 15 residues long. Germline assignment: CDR1 LGHNT and CDR2 FRNRAP.

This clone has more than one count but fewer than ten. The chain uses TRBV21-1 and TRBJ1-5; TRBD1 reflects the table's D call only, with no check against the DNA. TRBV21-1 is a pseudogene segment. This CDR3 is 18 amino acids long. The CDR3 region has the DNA TGTGCCAGCAGCAAAGGACCCTATCGAGTGGGGGCCAGGCAGCCCCAGCATTTT. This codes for CASSKGPYRVGARQPQHF.

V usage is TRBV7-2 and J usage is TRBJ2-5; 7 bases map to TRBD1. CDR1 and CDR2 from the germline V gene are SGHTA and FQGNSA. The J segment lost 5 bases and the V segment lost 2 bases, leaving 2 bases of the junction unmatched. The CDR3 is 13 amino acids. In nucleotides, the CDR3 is TGTGCCAGCAGCTTACCACAGGGGGAGACCCAGTACTTC. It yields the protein CASSLPQGETQYF.

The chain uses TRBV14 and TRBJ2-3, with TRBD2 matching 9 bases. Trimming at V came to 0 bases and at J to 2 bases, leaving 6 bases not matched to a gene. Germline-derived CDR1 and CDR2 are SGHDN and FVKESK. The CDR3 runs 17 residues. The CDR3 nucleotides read TGTGCCAGCAGCCAAGATAGCCTAGCGGGAACCACAGATACGCAGTATTTT. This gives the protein CASSQDSLAGTTDTQYF. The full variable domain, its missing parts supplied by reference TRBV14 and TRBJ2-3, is EAGVTQFPSHSVIEKGQTVTLRCDPISGHDNLYWYRRVMGKEIKFLLHFVKESKQDESGMPNNRFLAERTGGTYSTLKVQPAELEDSGVYFCASSQDSLAGTTDTQYFGPGTRLTVL.

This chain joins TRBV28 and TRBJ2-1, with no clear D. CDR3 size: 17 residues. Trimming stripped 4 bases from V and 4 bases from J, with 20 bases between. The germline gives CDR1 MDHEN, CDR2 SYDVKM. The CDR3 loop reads CASSSPQTLWAYNEQFF. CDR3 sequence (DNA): TGTGCCAGCAGTTCCCCCCAGACTCTGTGGGCTTACAATGAGCAGTTCTTC.

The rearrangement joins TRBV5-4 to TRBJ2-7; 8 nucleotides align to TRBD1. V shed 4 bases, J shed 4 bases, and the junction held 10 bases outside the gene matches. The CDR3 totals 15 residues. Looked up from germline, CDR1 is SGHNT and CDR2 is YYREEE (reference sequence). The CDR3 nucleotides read TGTGCCAGCAGCCCTACCAACAGGGGGAGGTACGAGCAGTACTTC. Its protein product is CASSPTNRGRYEQYF.

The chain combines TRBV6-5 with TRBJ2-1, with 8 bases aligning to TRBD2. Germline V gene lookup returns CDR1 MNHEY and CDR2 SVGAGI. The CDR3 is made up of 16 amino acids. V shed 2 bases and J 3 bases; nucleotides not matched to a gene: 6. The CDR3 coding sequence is TGTGCCAGCAGTTACAGTCCAGCGGGAGTCTACAATGAGCAGTTCTTC. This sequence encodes CASSYSPAGVYNEQFF.